A selection of T cell receptor beta chains follows, all from one sample in a study of cytomegalovirus exposure and HLA in healthy donors. The data were produced by immunoSEQ multiplex PCR, yet TCRdb's version contains in-frame clones alone and is incomplete. This table has 200,000 to 250,000 clones, 70% appearing once. Sequenced sample: PBMCs. The source of these receptors is a man aged 35-49 years in good health and CMV-seropositive. CDR3s include the opening cysteine and the closing phenylalanine or tryptophan. A D gene is named only where the DNA matches it firmly. Expanded clones are given a class, and other clones once, few, many or no size at all.

DNA	CDR3	size	D	V	J
TGTGCCACCAGCAGCCCGAGACTAGCGGGGAGCACAGATACGCAGTATTTT	CATSSPRLAGSTDTQYF	-	TRBD2	TRBV15	TRBJ2-3
TGTGCCAGTAATTCCCCTATAGCCGGGGCTTTCTTT	CASNSPIAGAFF	-	-	TRBV19	TRBJ1-1
TGCGCCAGCAGCTTGGAGGACAGGACTTCGGGGGAGCAGTACTTC	CASSLEDRTSGEQYF	few	TRBD1	TRBV5-1	TRBJ2-7
TGCGCCAGCAGCCAAGGTCCGCTTGGCCTCCAAGAGACCCAGTACTTC	CASSQGPLGLQETQYF	-	-	TRBV4-1	TRBJ2-5
TGTGCCAGCAGCTTCGTCCGACTCCCGGGAGAGACCCAGTACTTC	CASSFVRLPGETQYF	-	-	TRBV11-2	TRBJ2-5
TGTGCCAGCAGCGTACAGGGTGCGAACACTGAAGCTTTCTTT	CASSVQGANTEAFF	-	-	TRBV9	TRBJ1-1
TGCGCCAGCCGACGGGAGGGGAGTGGGAACACTGAAGCTTTCTTT	CASRREGSGNTEAFF	-	-	TRBV5-1	TRBJ1-1
TGTGCCAGTAGACCAAAGACAGCGACCGTCTATAGCAATCAGCCCCAGCATTTT	CASRPKTATVYSNQPQHF	-	-	TRBV19	TRBJ1-5
TGTGCCAGCAGCGGAGAAGGAGGGAAGGGTGAAAAACTGTTTTTT	CASSGEGGKGEKLFF	-	-	TRBV9	TRBJ1-4
TGTGCCAGCAGCCCCAAGCAGGGGAGAGAGGAGACCCAGTACTTC	CASSPKQGREETQYF	few	-	TRBV5-6	TRBJ2-5
TGTGCCAGCCAGGAAGCCAGGACTGGAAACACCATATATTTT	CASQEARTGNTIYF	-	-	TRBV28	TRBJ1-3
TGTGCCAGCAGGTTTGGCCGTTCACCCCTCCACTTT	CASRFGRSPLHF	few	-	TRBV5-6	TRBJ1-6
TGTGCCAGCAGTCCGGGACAGGGGGTAGGGACCATATATTTT	CASSPGQGVGTIYF	few	TRBD1	TRBV6-5	TRBJ1-3
TGTGCCAGTAGCGGACTTGATTACGAGCAGTACTTC	CASSGLDYEQYF	-	-	TRBV19	TRBJ2-7
TGTGCCAGCAGCCAAATTCTGACAGCCCGAGAAGCTTTCTTT	CASSQILTAREAFF	-	-	TRBV5-6	TRBJ1-1
TGTGCCAGCAGCCTAGAGCGGGGGAGCCCCACAGATACGCAGTATTTT	CASSLERGSPTDTQYF	-	TRBD2	TRBV4-2	TRBJ2-3
TGTGCCATCAGTGATCCAGGGGGGAACACTGAAGCTTTCTTT	CAISDPGGNTEAFF	-	TRBD1	TRBV10-3	TRBJ1-1
TGTGCCAGCAGTTTGGCCAGGGGGGCCTATGGCTACACCTTC	CASSLARGAYGYTF	once	TRBD1	TRBV27	TRBJ1-2
TGTGCCAGCACCACGGAAGGGGGTACTGAAAAACTGTTTTTT	CASTTEGGTEKLFF	-	-	TRBV2	TRBJ1-4
TGCGCCAGCAGCTTGGGGACTAGCGGGAGCACAGATACGCAGTATTTT	CASSLGTSGSTDTQYF	-	TRBD2	TRBV5-1	TRBJ2-3
TGCAGCGTTGTGGAGTATTTTACCTATGGCTACACCTTC	CSVVEYFTYGYTF	-	-	TRBV29-1	TRBJ1-2
TGTGCCAGCAGTTACTCGAGTGGACAGGGGGGGTACGAGCAGTACTTC	CASSYSSGQGGYEQYF	once	TRBD1	TRBV6-5	TRBJ2-7
TGCAGCGTTGAGCGGGGGAACTATGGCTACACCTTC	CSVERGNYGYTF	few	-	TRBV29-1	TRBJ1-2
TGCAGCGTTGGGGCTAGCGGGGGGGCGCGTCAAGAGACCCAGTACTTC	CSVGASGGARQETQYF	-	TRBD2	TRBV29-1	TRBJ2-5
TGTGCTAGTGGTCGGACAGGGTGTGAAGCTTTCTTT	CASGRTGCEAFF	-	TRBD1	TRBV12-5	TRBJ1-1
TGCGCCAGCAGCTTGACAGGGTTGGACTCTGGAAACACCATATATTTT	CASSLTGLDSGNTIYF	once	-	TRBV5-1	TRBJ1-3
TGTGCCAGCAGTGGACTGATAGCGGGGGGTATTTACAATGAGCAGTTCTTC	CASSGLIAGGIYNEQFF	-	TRBD2	TRBV2	TRBJ2-1
TGCGCCAGCAGCCAAGAACGGGGGGACAGGGCCCTGTCCGAGCAGTACTTC	CASSQERGDRALSEQYF	-	TRBD1	TRBV4-1	TRBJ2-7
TGTGCCAGCAGCTTGGCCGGGGCAGGGACACTGAACACTGAAGCTTTCTTT	CASSLAGAGTLNTEAFF	-	-	TRBV5-4	TRBJ1-1
TGTGCCAGCAGCCTTGGGGACATCCCAATGAAAGAGCAGTACTTC	CASSLGDIPMKEQYF	-	-	TRBV7-2	TRBJ2-7
TGCGCCAGCAGCTTGGACGGGTTTGTGACAGGGGGCCGCTCTGGGGCCAACGTCCTGACTTTC	CASSLDGFVTGGRSGANVLTF	-	TRBD1	TRBV5-1	TRBJ2-6
TGTGCCAGCACTATGGCACTAGCGGGGGGGCTACGGACAGATACGCAGTATTTT	CASTMALAGGLRTDTQYF	-	TRBD2	TRBV2	TRBJ2-3
TGTGCCAGCAGTGGACTCGGGGCGGGGGGGGCCAACGTCCTGACTTTC	CASSGLGAGGANVLTF	-	-	TRBV27	TRBJ2-6
TGTGCCAGCAGCTTTACGGGAGAGACCCAGTACTTC	CASSFTGETQYF	-	-	TRBV7-9	TRBJ2-5
TGTGCCAGCAGCCCCCAGCGGTCCTATGGCTACACCTTC	CASSPQRSYGYTF	-	-	TRBV6-1	TRBJ1-2
TGTGCCAGCAGTTTATTGTCTAGCGTCACCGGGGAGCTGTTTTTT	CASSLLSSVTGELFF	-	-	TRBV27	TRBJ2-2
TGCGCCAGCAGCTTGGCTGGGGCCGAATACAATGAGCAGTTCTTC	CASSLAGAEYNEQFF	-	-	TRBV5-1	TRBJ2-1
TGCACCAGCAGTAAGGGGACACACGAGCAGTACTTC	CTSSKGTHEQYF	-	-	TRBV10-2	TRBJ2-7
TGTGCTAGTGGCAGGGAAGGCGGGGAGCTGTTTTTT	CASGREGGELFF	-	-	TRBV12-5	TRBJ2-2
TGTGCCAGCAGCGCGACGCCCGGCGTGACGGGCAATGAGCAGTTCTTC	CASSATPGVTGNEQFF	-	-	TRBV9	TRBJ2-1
TGCGCCAGCAGTCCCACGGCCGGGGGGGTCAACGAGCAGTACTTC	CASSPTAGGVNEQYF	-	TRBD2	TRBV4-1	TRBJ2-7
TGTGCCAGCAGTGTGACATCCGGCACAGATACGCAGTATTTT	CASSVTSGTDTQYF	-	-	TRBV6-1	TRBJ2-3
TGTGCCAGCAGTTACTCTCCGGGTACTGAGCAGTTCTTC	CASSYSPGTEQFF	-	-	TRBV6-5	TRBJ2-1
TGTGCCAGCAGTTTGGACAGGGGGTCACGCACAGATACGCAGTATTTT	CASSLDRGSRTDTQYF	-	TRBD1	TRBV2	TRBJ2-3
TGTGCCACCCGACATGACTCCTACAATGAGCAGTTCTTC	CATRHDSYNEQFF	few	-	TRBV5-4	TRBJ2-1
TGTGCCAGCAGCGGAAGAGGGACAGGGGAGGGTACCGGGGAGCTGTTTTTT	CASSGRGTGEGTGELFF	once	TRBD1	TRBV5-4	TRBJ2-2
TGTGCCAGCAAGCCCGGACCGGGACAGATTGGAAACACCATATATTTT	CASKPGPGQIGNTIYF	-	TRBD1	TRBV27	TRBJ1-3
TGCGCCAGCAGCCAAGGACTAGCGGGGGACTACAATGAGCAGTTCTTC	CASSQGLAGDYNEQFF	-	TRBD2	TRBV4-3	TRBJ2-1